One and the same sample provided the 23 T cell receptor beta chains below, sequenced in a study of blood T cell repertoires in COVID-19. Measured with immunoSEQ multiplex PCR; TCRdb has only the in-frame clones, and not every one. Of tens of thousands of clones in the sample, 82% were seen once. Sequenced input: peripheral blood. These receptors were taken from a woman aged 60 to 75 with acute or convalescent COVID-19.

DNA of the CDR3: TGTGCCAGCAGTAATACTATGGGAGCGGGGGAAGAGAACACCGGGGAGCTGTTTTTT. Amino acids: CASSNTMGAGEENTGELFF. The rearrangement links TRBV28 to TRBJ2-2; 8 bases are a match to TRBD2. Looked up from germline, CDR1 is MDHEN and CDR2 is SYDVKM. The CDR3 spans 19 residues. The ends lost 5 bases at V and 1 base at J; junction bases unmatched: 15.

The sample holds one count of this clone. As DNA, the CDR3 is TGTGCCAGCAGCTCGCCGGACAGCAGTAACTATGGCTACACCTTC. Translation: CASSSPDSSNYGYTF. This rearrangement joins TRBV5-6 to TRBJ1-2, with D perhaps matching TRBD1 (6 bases). Germline V gives CDR1 SGHDT, CDR2 YYEEEE. With 3 bases removed from V and 1 base from J, the gap between germline ends came to 13 bases. The CDR3 consists of 15 residues. The full variable domain, in which reference TRBV5-6 and TRBJ1-2 provide the parts outside the CDR3, is DAGVTQSPTHLIKTRGQQVTLRCSPKSGHDTVSWYQQALGQGPQFIFQYYEEEERQRGNFPDRFSGHQFPNYSSELNVNALLLGDSALYLCASSSPDSSNYGYTFGSGTRLTVV.

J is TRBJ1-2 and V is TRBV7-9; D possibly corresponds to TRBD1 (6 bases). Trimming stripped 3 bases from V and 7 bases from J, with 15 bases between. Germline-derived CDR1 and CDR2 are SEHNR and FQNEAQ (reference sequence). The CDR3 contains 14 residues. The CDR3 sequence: CASSFTGRGGGYTF. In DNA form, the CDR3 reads TGTGCCAGCAGCTTCACAGGGAGAGGGGGTGGCTACACCTTC.

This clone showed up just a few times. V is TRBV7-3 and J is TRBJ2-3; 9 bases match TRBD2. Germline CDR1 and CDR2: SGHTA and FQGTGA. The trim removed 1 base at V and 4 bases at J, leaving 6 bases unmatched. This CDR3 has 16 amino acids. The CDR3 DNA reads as TGTGCCAGCAGCTTAAGGGTAGCGGGAGCGGCAGATACGCAGTATTTT. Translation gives CASSLRVAGAADTQYF.

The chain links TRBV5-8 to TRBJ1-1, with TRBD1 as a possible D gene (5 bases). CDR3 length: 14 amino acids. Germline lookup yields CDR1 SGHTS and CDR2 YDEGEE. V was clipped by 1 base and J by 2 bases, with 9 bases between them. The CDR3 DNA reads TGTGCCAGCAGCTTGTACAGGTTAAACACTGAAGCTTTCTTT. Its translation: CASSLYRLNTEAFF.

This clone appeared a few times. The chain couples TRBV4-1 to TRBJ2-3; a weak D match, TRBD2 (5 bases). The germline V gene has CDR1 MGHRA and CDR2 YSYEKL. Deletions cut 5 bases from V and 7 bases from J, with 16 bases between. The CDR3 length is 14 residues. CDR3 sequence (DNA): TGCGCCAGCAGCAAAGCGGTGAGCGAGAATACGCAGTATTTT. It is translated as CASSKAVSENTQYF.

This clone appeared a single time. The CDR3 sequence is CASSRGAGVNQPQHF. In nucleotides, the CDR3 is TGTGCCAGTAGTAGGGGTGCGGGGGTCAATCAGCCCCAGCATTTT. The chain employs TRBV19 and TRBJ1-5, with D maybe TRBD1 (5 bases). Germline CDR1 and CDR2: LNHDA and SQIVND (reference sequence). The CDR3 runs 15 residues. V gave up 4 bases and J gave up 3 bases, with 13 bases separating them.

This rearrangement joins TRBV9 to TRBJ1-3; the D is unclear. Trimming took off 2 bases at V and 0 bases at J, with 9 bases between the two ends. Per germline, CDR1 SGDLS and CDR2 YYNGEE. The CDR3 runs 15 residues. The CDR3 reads CASSVGGDSGNTIYF. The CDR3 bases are TGTGCCAGCAGCGTCGGCGGGGACTCTGGAAACACCATATATTTT.

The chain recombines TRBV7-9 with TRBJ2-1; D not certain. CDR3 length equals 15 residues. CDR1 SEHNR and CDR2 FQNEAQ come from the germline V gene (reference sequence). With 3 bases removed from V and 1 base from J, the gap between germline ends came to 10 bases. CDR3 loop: CASSFTSGSYNEQFF. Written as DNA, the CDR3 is TGTGCCAGCAGCTTCACGTCAGGATCCTACAATGAGCAGTTCTTC.

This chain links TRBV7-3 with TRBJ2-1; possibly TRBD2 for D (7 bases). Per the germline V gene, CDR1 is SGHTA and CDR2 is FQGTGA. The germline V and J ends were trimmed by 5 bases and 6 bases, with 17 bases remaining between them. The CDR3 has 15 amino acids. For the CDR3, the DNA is TGTGCCAGCAGCGACCTCGGGGGGCGGATCAATGAGCAGTTCTTC. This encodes CASSDLGGRINEQFF.

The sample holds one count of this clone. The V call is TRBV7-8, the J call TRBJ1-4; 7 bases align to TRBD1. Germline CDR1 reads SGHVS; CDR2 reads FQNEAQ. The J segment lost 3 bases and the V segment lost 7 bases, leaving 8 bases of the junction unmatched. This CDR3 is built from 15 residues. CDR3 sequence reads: CASTQTGQPNEKLFF. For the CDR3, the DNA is TGTGCCAGCACCCAAACGGGACAGCCTAATGAAAAACTGTTTTTT.

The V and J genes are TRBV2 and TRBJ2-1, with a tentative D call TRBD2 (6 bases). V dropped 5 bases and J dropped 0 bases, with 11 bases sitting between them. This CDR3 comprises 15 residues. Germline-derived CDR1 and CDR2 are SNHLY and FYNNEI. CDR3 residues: CASSRELSSYNEQFF. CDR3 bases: TGTGCCAGCAGTCGGGAGCTTAGCTCCTACAATGAGCAGTTCTTC.

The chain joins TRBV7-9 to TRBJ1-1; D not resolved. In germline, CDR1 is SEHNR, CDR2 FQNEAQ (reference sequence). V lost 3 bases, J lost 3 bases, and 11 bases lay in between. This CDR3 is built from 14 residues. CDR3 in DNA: TGTGCCAGCAGCTTCTCCTCGGTTCACACTGAAGCTTTCTTT. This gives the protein CASSFSSVHTEAFF. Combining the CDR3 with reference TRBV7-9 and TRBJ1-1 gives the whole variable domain DTGVSQNPRHKITKRGQNVTFRCDPISEHNRLYWYRQTLGQGPEFLTYFQNEAQLEKSRLLSDRFSAERPKGSFSTLEIQRTEQGDSAMYLCASSFSSVHTEAFFGQGTRLTVV.

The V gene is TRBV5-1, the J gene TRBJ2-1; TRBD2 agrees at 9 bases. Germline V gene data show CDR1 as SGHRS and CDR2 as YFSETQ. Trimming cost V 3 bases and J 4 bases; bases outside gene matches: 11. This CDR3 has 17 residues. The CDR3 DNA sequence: TGCGCCAGCAGCTCCCGACCCGGGACTAGCCCATACAATGAGCAGTTCTTC. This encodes CASSSRPGTSPYNEQFF.

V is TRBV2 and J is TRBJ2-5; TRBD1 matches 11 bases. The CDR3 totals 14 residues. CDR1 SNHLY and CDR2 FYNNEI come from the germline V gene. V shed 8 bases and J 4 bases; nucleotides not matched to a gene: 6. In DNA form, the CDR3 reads TGTGCCAGCGGAACGGGACAGGGGGTAGAGACCCAGTACTTC. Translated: CASGTGQGVETQYF.

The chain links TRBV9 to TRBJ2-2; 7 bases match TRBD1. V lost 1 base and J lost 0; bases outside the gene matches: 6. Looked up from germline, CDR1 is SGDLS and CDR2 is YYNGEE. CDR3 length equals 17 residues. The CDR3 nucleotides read TGTGCCAGCAGCGTAAACCCCGGGACAGCGAACACCGGGGAGCTGTTTTTT. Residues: CASSVNPGTANTGELFF.

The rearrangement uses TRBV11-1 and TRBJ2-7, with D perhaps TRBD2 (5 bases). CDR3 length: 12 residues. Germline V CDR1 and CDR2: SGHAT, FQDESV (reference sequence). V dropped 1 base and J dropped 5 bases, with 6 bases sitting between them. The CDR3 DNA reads TGTGCCAGCAGCTTAGACGGGGACGAGCAGTACTTC. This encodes CASSLDGDEQYF.

The CDR3 reads CASKEGQSYTGELFF. CDR3 in DNA: TGTGCCAGCAAGGAGGGACAGAGTTACACCGGGGAGCTGTTTTTT. V is TRBV2 and J is TRBJ2-2, with a weak D call TRBD1 (7 bases). V lost 7 bases, J lost 3 bases, and 15 bases lay in between. CDR3 length: 15 residues. Germline V lookup: CDR1 SNHLY, CDR2 FYNNEI.

CDR3 amino acids: CAWSVDRAAEAFF. CDR3 DNA: TGTGCCTGGAGTGTAGACAGGGCAGCTGAAGCTTTCTTT. The chain uses TRBV30 and TRBJ1-1; 7 positions match TRBD1. Germline assignment: CDR1 GTSNPN and CDR2 SVGIG (reference sequence). Trimming removed 0 bases from V and 6 bases from J; junction bases left unmatched: 4. The CDR3 length is 13 residues.

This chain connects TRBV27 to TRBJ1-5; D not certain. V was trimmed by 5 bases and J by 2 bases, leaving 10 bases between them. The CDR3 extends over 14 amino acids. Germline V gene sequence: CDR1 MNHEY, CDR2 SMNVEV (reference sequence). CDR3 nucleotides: TGTGCCAGCAGTCCCAGACAAGGCAATCAGCCCCAGCATTTT. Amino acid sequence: CASSPRQGNQPQHF.

Here the CDR3 DNA reads TGTGCCTGGGAGGACAGGGGGAAGTATGGCTACACCTTC. This sequence encodes CAWEDRGKYGYTF. The chain employs TRBV30 and TRBJ1-2, with TRBD1 identical over 10 bases. CDR3 size: 13 residues. In germline, CDR1 is GTSNPN, CDR2 SVGIG (reference sequence). V trimming: 5 bases; J trimming: 5 bases; junction bases outside the gene matches: 5.

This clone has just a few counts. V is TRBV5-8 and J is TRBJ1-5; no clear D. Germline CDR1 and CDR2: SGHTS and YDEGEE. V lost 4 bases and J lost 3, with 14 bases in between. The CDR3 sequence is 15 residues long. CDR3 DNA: TGTGCCAGCAGCCCGAACAGTTATCCCAATCAGCCCCAGCATTTT. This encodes CASSPNSYPNQPQHF.

CDR3 protein: CASSNNPGQDEKLFF. CDR3 sequence (DNA): TGTGCCAGTAGTAACAACCCGGGACAGGATGAAAAACTGTTTTTT. V gene TRBV19 combines with J gene TRBJ1-4, with 8 bases identical to TRBD1. The CDR3 has 15 amino acids. Looked up from germline, CDR1 is LNHDA and CDR2 is SQIVND (reference sequence). The junction had 7 bases not matched to a gene; V was cut back by 4 bases and J by 6 bases. The full variable domain, its missing parts supplied by reference TRBV19 and TRBJ1-4, is DGGITQSPKYLFRKEGQNVTLSCEQNLNHDAMYWYRQDPGQGLRLIYYSQIVNDFQKGDIAEGYSVSREKKESFPLTVTSAQKNPTAFYLCASSNNPGQDEKLFFGSGTQLSVL.